Presented here are 18 T cell receptor beta chains from one specimen sequenced in a study of regulatory T cells in long-lasting Graves disease. Sequencing libraries for TCR beta were prepared with iRepertoire HTBI primers and Arm-PCR of CDR3 regions. MiXCR, run by TCRdb on the multiplex PCR reads, gives a single entry per CDR3 protein. The table lists roughly 500,000 distinct CDR3 sequences, around 12% of them singletons. The time point is: newly diagnosed GD, antithyroid drugs for less than 3 months. There was RNA extracted from PBMCs, and the TCR library was made from it. These data were likewise used in another study, on T cells in Graves' hyperthyroidism and ophthalmopathy.

This sample comprised peripheral blood mononuclear cells (PBMCs), obtained at new diagnosis, from a patient treated with antithyroid drugs. These receptor sequences come from a young woman with Graves disease.

This clonotype was picked up many times. CDR3 loop: CASSPQGVTGRLNTGELFF. CDR3 DNA: TGTGCCAGCAGTCCCCAAGGGGTGACAGGGAGGTTGAACACCGGGGAGCTGTTTTTT. The J gene is TRBJ2-2, the V gene TRBV2; D is possibly TRBD1 (7 bases). Germline V gene sequence: CDR1 SNHLY, CDR2 FYNNEI. Trimming cost V 5 bases and J 1 base, with 23 bases left between them. The CDR3 length is 19 residues.

This clonotype appeared many times. The chain is built from TRBV6-2 or TRBV6-3 and TRBJ2-1; no clear D gene. The germline V gene encodes CDR1 MNHEY and CDR2 SVGEGT. The CDR3 is 16 amino acids. V was cut by 0 bases and J by 7 bases, with 16 bases left in between. The DNA for the CDR3 is TGTGCCAGCAGTTACTCGAGTAAGGGCGCGCTTAATGAGCAGTTCTTC. Its protein product is CASSYSSKGALNEQFF.

The genes are TRBV20-1 and TRBJ1-2; D possibly corresponds to TRBD1 (6 bases). Germline V gives CDR1 DFQATT, CDR2 SNEGSKA (reference sequence). The CDR3 is 15 residues long. V shed 4 bases and J shed 4 bases, with 19 bases lying between them. The CDR3 region has the DNA TGCAGTGCTATTCCTGAGGCAGGGGTCGGCTATGGCTACACCTTC. Protein sequence: CSAIPEAGVGYGYTF.

This clonotype has at least ten counts. V and J are TRBV20-1 and TRBJ2-7, with unresolved D. V lost 0 bases and J lost 3, with 9 bases in between. CDR1 is DFQATT and CDR2 is SNEGSKA in the germline V gene (reference sequence). The CDR3 consists of 13 residues. CDR3 sequence: CSARDRAFYEQYF. The CDR3 nucleotides are TGCAGTGCTAGAGATAGGGCTTTCTACGAGCAGTACTTC.

There are a few counts of this clonotype. The chain links TRBV6-5 to TRBJ1-1, with D perhaps matching TRBD1 (5 bases). Germline-derived CDR1 and CDR2 are MNHEY and SVGAGI. V was clipped by 2 bases and J by 5 bases, with 9 bases between them. The length of the CDR3 is 13 residues. CDR3: CASSYGGTTEAFF. DNA of the CDR3: TGTGCCAGCAGTTACGGGGGTACGACTGAAGCTTTCTTT.

The table lists this clonotype with a few counts. The CDR3, as DNA: TGTGCCAGTAGTATGCGAGGGGGGAACCGTGTCTACGAGCAGTACTTC. The encoded protein is CASSMRGGNRVYEQYF. This sequence joins TRBV19 and TRBJ2-7; D is perhaps TRBD1 or TRBD2 (6 bases each). The germline CDR1 and CDR2 sequences are LNHDA and SQIVND (reference sequence). V gave up 3 bases and J gave up 3 bases, with 18 bases separating them. This CDR3 is 16 amino acids long.

In this sample, this clonotype turned up many times. V gene TRBV7-8 combines with J gene TRBJ2-5; D assignment may be TRBD1 or TRBD2 (6 bases each). The CDR3 is 15 amino acids. V was cut by 2 bases and J by 2 bases, with 12 bases left in between. Per the germline V gene, CDR1 is SGHVS and CDR2 is FQNEAQ. CDR3: CASSLSTGRQETQYF. The CDR3 coding sequence is TGTGCCAGCAGCTTAAGTACAGGGAGGCAAGAGACCCAGTACTTC.

At least ten counts were recorded for this clonotype. The chain is built from TRBV5-1 and TRBJ1-1; 7 bases match TRBD1. CDR3 length: 14 residues. V trimming: 8 bases; J trimming: 1 base; junction bases outside the gene matches: 8. CDR1 is SGHRS, CDR2 YFSETQ, per germline. CDR3 region: CASARTGPNTEAFF. The CDR3 bases are TGCGCCAGTGCCCGGACAGGACCGAACACTGAAGCTTTCTTT.

This clonotype has more than one count but fewer than ten. V usage is TRBV6-5 and J usage is TRBJ1-6, with D maybe TRBD1 (5 bases). Germline lookup yields CDR1 MNHEY and CDR2 SVGAGI. The CDR3 is 17 amino acids. V lost 1 base and J 6 bases, leaving 16 bases between the germline ends. CDR3 protein: CASSYYLPGTANSPLHF. The CDR3 nucleotides read TGTGCCAGCAGTTACTATCTCCCCGGGACGGCTAATTCACCCCTCCACTTT.

This clonotype was detected ten times or more. The chain recombines TRBV28 with TRBJ2-3; unclear D gene. The length of the CDR3 is 15 residues. V gave up 2 bases and J gave up 0 bases, with 9 bases separating them. Germline-derived CDR1 and CDR2 are MDHEN and SYDVKM. CDR3 in DNA: TGTGCCAGCAGTTTAGCGGCTACTAGCACAGATACGCAGTATTTT. Translating gives CASSLAATSTDTQYF.

This clonotype was observed at least ten times. The gene calls are TRBV30 and TRBJ2-1; D is undetermined. The germline V and J ends were trimmed by 2 bases and 15 bases, with 17 bases remaining between them. The germline gives CDR1 GTSNPN, CDR2 SVGIG (reference sequence). The CDR3 runs 12 residues. CDR3 residues: CAWSPSVYSSFF. CDR3 bases: TGTGCCTGGAGTCCCAGCGTATATTCCTCGTTCTTC.

This clonotype came up many times. The chain joins TRBV12-3 or TRBV12-4 to TRBJ1-1; the D gene is possibly TRBD1 (6 bases). The CDR3 spans 16 residues. Between the trimmed V and J ends, which lost 5 bases and 0 bases, there was a span of 16 bases. DNA for the CDR3: TGTGCCAGCAGTCTACGACAGGCGGTCATGAACACTGAAGCTTTCTTT. This codes for CASSLRQAVMNTEAFF.

This clonotype was picked up many times. CDR3 nucleotides: TGTGCCAGCAGAGACAGGGCCCGCTATGGCTACACCTTC. This gives the protein CASRDRARYGYTF. V and J are TRBV28 and TRBJ1-2; TRBD1 agrees at 7 bases. Germline CDR1 is MDHEN and CDR2 is SYDVKM. The CDR3 covers 13 residues. The J segment lost 4 bases and the V segment lost 6 bases, leaving 5 bases of the junction unmatched.

The sample holds a few counts of this clonotype. J is TRBJ1-5 and V is TRBV18; D remains unclear. The CDR3 extends over 16 amino acids. V lost 3 bases to trimming and J lost 1 base, with 13 bases between them. Germline CDR1 is KGHSH and CDR2 is LQKENI. CDR3 nucleotide sequence: TGTGCCAGCTCACCGGGATCTACGAGCAGCAATCAGCCCCAGCATTTT. Protein sequence: CASSPGSTSSNQPQHF.

This clonotype was counted between two and nine times. The CDR3 DNA sequence: TGTGCCAGCAGCCCCCAGTTCGGCGGGAGGACAGATACGCAGTATTTT. It specifies CASSPQFGGRTDTQYF. V and J are TRBV3-1 and TRBJ2-3; TRBD2 matches at 8 bases. This CDR3 contains 16 residues. V trimming: 4 bases; J trimming: 3 bases; junction bases outside the gene matches: 9. CDR1 LGHDT and CDR2 YNNKEL come from the germline V gene (reference sequence).

The chain is built from TRBV7-9 and TRBJ2-7, with D perhaps matching TRBD1 (7 bases). Germline V gene sequence: CDR1 SEHNR, CDR2 FQNEAQ (reference sequence). This CDR3 is built from 19 residues. Trimming removed 0 bases from V and 4 bases from J, with 25 bases in between. CDR3 sequence (DNA): TGTGCCAGCAGCTTAGCTAGAGGGCCGACAGGGAGGCGAAAGTACGAGCAGTACTTC. Translated: CASSLARGPTGRRKYEQYF.

There are many counts of this clonotype. The V and J genes are TRBV11-2 and TRBJ1-5; possibly TRBD1 for D (5 bases). The CDR3 has 15 residues. CDR1 and CDR2 (germline): SGHAT, FQNNGV. V lost 1 base to trimming and J lost 9 bases, with 16 bases between them. The CDR3 DNA follows: TGTGCCAGCAGCTTAGGCCAGGGATTAAGTAGGCCCCAGCATTTT. It is translated as CASSLGQGLSRPQHF. The full variable domain, with the rest looked up from reference TRBV11-2 and TRBJ1-5, is EAGVAQSPRYKIIEKRQSVAFWCNPISGHATLYWYQQILGQGPKLLIQFQNNGVVDDSQLPKDRFSAERLKGVDSTLKIQPAKLEDSAVYLCASSLGQGLSRPQHFGDGTRLSIL.

The chain has TRBV5-1 and TRBJ2-5; D uncertain. Trimming removed 6 bases from V and 5 bases from J, with 17 bases in between. Per the germline V gene, CDR1 is SGHRS and CDR2 is YFSETQ. CDR3 length: 14 amino acids. CDR3 bases: TGCGCCAGCACCCTAGGGCCCACTTCGGAGACCCAGTACTTC. This translates into CASTLGPTSETQYF.